Shown below are 32 T cell receptor beta chains from a single sample sequenced in a study of blood T cells in healthy people across ages (dated by TCRdb to 2013 to 2016). The method was 5' RACE. The run used an Illumina HiSeq 2500. A second PCR of about 6 to 11 cycles was run with a J-beta primer mix and a sample-barcoded 5' primer. The public reads were quality trimmed at Q25 with fastp and then assembled into clones with MiXCR by TCRdb, keeping productive beta chains. Under each unique CDR3 protein, matching rows form one entry showing the most common genes and DNA. This sample is represented by about 1,500,000 distinct CDR3 sequences; 35% to 45% of them were singletons. The leading ten clones occupy approximately 7.9% of the sample. The sequencing sample was made of blood. The receptors come from a woman aged 18-30 years in good health.

A word on this clonotype: An end of the junction does not agree with germline; a read error may underlie this. The chain has TRBV3-1 and TRBJ1-1, with TRBD1 as a possible D gene (5 bases). The CDR3 is 14 amino acids. Looked up from germline, CDR1 is LGHDT and CDR2 is YNNKEL (reference sequence). Here the CDR3 reads CASSQDRRGTGAFF. As DNA, the CDR3 is TGTGCCAGCAGCCAAGATAGGAGGGGAACTGGAGCTTTCTTT.

This clonotype turned up a few times. V usage is TRBV15 and J usage is TRBJ1-5; D is unclear. V was pared by 4 bases and J by 2 bases, with 9 bases between. Germline V CDR1 and CDR2: LNHNV, YYDKDF (reference sequence). The CDR3 extends over 14 amino acids. The CDR3 spells CATSIREGNQPQHF. CDR3 sequence (DNA): TGTGCCACCAGCATTCGCGAGGGCAATCAGCCCCAGCATTTT.

The J gene is TRBJ1-4, the V gene TRBV6-1; D uncertain. The CDR3 extends over 15 amino acids. Trimming left V 2 bases short and J 6 bases short, with 13 bases between. Germline V gene lookup returns CDR1 MNHNS and CDR2 SASEGT. CDR3 in amino acids: CASSERQRLDEKLFF. The CDR3 DNA is TGTGCCAGCAGTGAACGGCAGCGCTTGGATGAAAAACTGTTTTTT.

This rearrangement joins TRBV5-5 to TRBJ2-1; tentative D call: TRBD1 (5 bases). V lost 4 bases to trimming and J lost 0 bases, with 11 bases between them. Germline V gene data show CDR1 as SGHKS and CDR2 as YYEKEE (reference sequence). This CDR3 comprises 15 residues. The CDR3 sequence: CASSLIRGSYNEQFF. The CDR3 DNA is TGTGCCAGCAGCCTCATAAGGGGCTCCTACAATGAGCAGTTCTTC. The full variable domain, rest sourced from reference TRBV5-5 and TRBJ2-1, is DAGVTQSPTHLIKTRGQQVTLRCSPISGHKSVSWYQQVLGQGPQFIFQYYEKEERGRGNFPDRFSARQFPNYSSELNVNALLLGDSALYLCASSLIRGSYNEQFFGPGTRLTVL.

The chain employs TRBV6-1 and TRBJ1-2, with TRBD1 matching over 9 bases. This CDR3 is built from 17 residues. The ends lost 6 bases at V and 5 bases at J; junction bases unmatched: 16. Germline V gene data show CDR1 as MNHNS and CDR2 as SASEGT. The CDR3 protein is CASREQGAPDGGYGYTF. CDR3 coding DNA: TGTGCCAGCAGAGAACAGGGGGCCCCCGACGGGGGTTATGGCTACACCTTC.

This chain links TRBV5-4 with TRBJ2-1; 8 bases line up with TRBD2. Trimming at V came to 4 bases and at J to 5 bases, leaving 8 bases not matched to a gene. The CDR3 loop spans 15 amino acids. Germline lookup yields CDR1 SGHNT and CDR2 YYREEE (reference sequence). CDR3: CASSPPAGAHNEQFF. DNA of the CDR3: TGTGCCAGCAGCCCCCCAGCGGGAGCTCACAATGAGCAGTTCTTC.

The V call is TRBV12-3 or TRBV12-4, the J call TRBJ2-3; 16 bases are a match to TRBD2. The CDR3 is made up of 20 amino acids. V lost 5 bases to trimming and J lost 3 bases; unmatched junction nucleotides: 14. CDR3 sequence reads: CASSPISPGTSGGGTDTQYF. Written as DNA, the CDR3 is TGTGCCAGCAGTCCGATCTCCCCCGGGACTAGCGGGGGGGGAACAGATACGCAGTATTTT.

The DNA of the CDR3 is TGTGCCAGCAGCCCGGACAGGGGGCCTTCAAGTGAAGCTTTCTTT. Amino acids: CASSPDRGPSSEAFF. The rearrangement joins TRBV28 to TRBJ1-1; TRBD1 aligns across 11 bases. V shed 6 bases, J shed 7 bases, and the junction held 10 bases outside the gene matches. The CDR3 contains 15 residues. Germline CDR1 and CDR2: MDHEN and SYDVKM.

A few counts support this clonotype. The V and J genes are TRBV12-3 or TRBV12-4 and TRBJ2-7, with D possibly TRBD1 on 6 matching bases. The CDR3 is 12 residues long. With 7 bases removed from V and 2 bases from J, the gap between germline ends came to 9 bases. CDR3 bases: TGTGCCAGCATGACAGGAGCCTACGAGCAGTACTTC. This encodes CASMTGAYEQYF.

CDR3 in DNA: TGTGCCATCAGTGAGGGGAAACGGCAGTTCTTC. It yields the protein CAISEGKRQFF. The chain has TRBV10-3 and TRBJ2-1, with D hard to call. V lost 2 bases, J lost 12 bases, and 8 bases lay in between. Germline assignment: CDR1 ENHRY and CDR2 SYGVKD. The CDR3 consists of 11 residues.

Many counts were recorded for this clonotype. The J gene is TRBJ2-3, the V gene TRBV20-1, with D perhaps matching TRBD1 (5 bases). Per the germline V gene, CDR1 is DFQATT and CDR2 is SNEGSKA (reference sequence). CDR3 length equals 14 residues. V was shortened by 0 bases and J by 3 bases, with 10 bases between the two germline ends. CDR3 amino acids: CSARDGAKTDTQYF. The CDR3 DNA follows: TGCAGTGCTAGAGATGGGGCGAAGACAGATACGCAGTATTTT.

In this sample, this clonotype turned up a few times. The rearrangement links TRBV7-2 to TRBJ1-2; D is uncertain. The germline V and J ends were trimmed by 1 base and 6 bases, with 12 bases remaining between them. There are 14 residues in the CDR3. From germline, CDR1 is SGHTA and CDR2 FQGNSA. This CDR3 is CASSLVDGSDGYTF. As DNA, the CDR3 is TGTGCCAGCAGCTTAGTTGACGGGTCGGATGGCTACACCTTC.

The gene calls are TRBV5-1 and TRBJ2-7; 9 positions agree with TRBD1. Germline V gives CDR1 SGHRS, CDR2 YFSETQ. Trimming at V came to 4 bases and at J to 7 bases, leaving 12 bases not matched to a gene. The CDR3 contains 15 residues. In DNA form, the CDR3 reads TGCGCCAGCAGCCCGAGGACAGGGGTTTACAATGAGCAGTACTTC. Translation gives CASSPRTGVYNEQYF.

In its sample, this clonotype was seen a few times. The V call is TRBV6-6, the J call TRBJ2-7; 7 bases line up with TRBD1. The CDR3 has 16 residues. Germline assignment: CDR1 MNHNY and CDR2 SVGAGI (reference sequence). V trimming: 3 bases; J trimming: 2 bases; junction bases outside the gene matches: 10. The CDR3 here is CASSYNPDRSTYEQYF. CDR3 DNA sequence: TGTGCCAGCAGTTATAATCCGGACAGGTCGACCTACGAGCAGTACTTC.

This sequence joins TRBV11-2 and TRBJ1-6; the D is unclear. Trimming took off 5 bases at V and 7 bases at J, with 12 bases between the two ends. CDR3 length equals 14 residues. Germline CDR1 reads SGHAT; CDR2 reads FQNNGV. The CDR3 DNA reads as TGTGCCAGCAGCATCCTAAACCGCAATTCACCCCTCCACTTT. Translated, it gives CASSILNRNSPLHF.

This clonotype was seen a few times. The chain carries TRBV5-1 and TRBJ2-7, with D maybe TRBD1 (6 bases). There are 16 residues in the CDR3. The V end was cut by 2 bases, the J end by 0 bases, with 15 bases between. Germline CDR1 reads SGHRS; CDR2 reads YFSETQ. The CDR3 is CASSFGPRDNSYEQYF. The CDR3 region has the DNA TGCGCCAGCAGCTTCGGGCCTCGGGACAACTCCTACGAGCAGTACTTC.

The chain combines TRBV4-1 with TRBJ1-1, with 9 bases fitting TRBD1. Germline V lookup: CDR1 MGHRA, CDR2 YSYEKL. The junction had 8 bases not matched to a gene; V was cut back by 2 bases and J by 10 bases. CDR3 size: 14 residues. The CDR3 reads CASSQPGQGCSAFF. CDR3 bases: TGCGCCAGCAGCCAACCGGGACAGGGCTGTTCAGCTTTCTTT.

This clonotype was recorded a few times. The chain has TRBV7-9 and TRBJ2-1; TRBD2 aligns across 8 bases. Unmatched junction bases numbered 8, after V lost 5 bases and J lost 2 bases. This CDR3 contains 16 residues. Looked up from germline, CDR1 is SEHNR and CDR2 is FQNEAQ (reference sequence). CDR3: CASSPSGRGTYNEQFF. CDR3 sequence (DNA): TGTGCCAGCAGCCCCAGCGGGAGAGGGACCTACAATGAGCAGTTCTTC.

A few counts support this clonotype. The rearrangement links TRBV24-1 to TRBJ2-1; D is possibly TRBD1 (5 bases). Germline V gene sequence: CDR1 KGHDR, CDR2 SFDVKD. The CDR3 runs 13 residues. V was pared by 6 bases and J by 3 bases, with 8 bases between. The CDR3: CATSPDSYNEQFF. DNA of the CDR3: TGTGCCACCAGTCCCGACAGCTACAATGAGCAGTTCTTC.

CDR3 sequence reads: CASSDDSHYGYTF. In nucleotides, the CDR3 is TGCGCCAGCAGCGACGACAGTCACTATGGCTACACCTTC. The chain links TRBV5-1 to TRBJ1-2; a weak D match, TRBD1 (5 bases). Trimming removed 4 bases at V and 3 bases at J, with 10 bases between. Germline V gene sequence: CDR1 SGHRS, CDR2 YFSETQ. This CDR3 has 13 residues.

CDR3 in DNA: TGTGCCAGCAGCGTTATCCAGGGTGTAGGTGAAAAACTGTTTTTT. Its protein is CASSVIQGVGEKLFF. The chain carries TRBV7-9 and TRBJ1-4; a weak D match, TRBD1 (5 bases). The CDR3 loop spans 15 amino acids. Germline V gene sequence: CDR1 SEHNR, CDR2 FQNEAQ (reference sequence). Trimming took 5 bases from V and 7 from J, leaving 17 bases between them. Full variable domain (outside the CDR3, taken from reference TRBV7-9 and TRBJ1-4): DTGVSQNPRHKITKRGQNVTFRCDPISEHNRLYWYRQTLGQGPEFLTYFQNEAQLEKSRLLSDRFSAERPKGSFSTLEIQRTEQGDSAMYLCASSVIQGVGEKLFFGSGTQLSVL.

This chain connects TRBV7-2 to TRBJ2-7; D may be TRBD1 or TRBD2 (5 bases each). The V gene lost 1 base and the J gene lost 0 bases, with 19 bases spanning the gap. The CDR3 has 18 amino acids. The germline V gene encodes CDR1 SGHTA and CDR2 FQGNSA. The CDR3 here is CASSLDEAGGPLSYEQYF. The CDR3 coding sequence is TGTGCCAGCAGCTTAGACGAAGCTGGGGGTCCCCTCTCCTACGAGCAGTACTTC.

The chain employs TRBV10-3 and TRBJ2-3; a weak D match, TRBD1 (5 bases). V dropped 6 bases and J dropped 6 bases, with 22 bases sitting between them. This CDR3 comprises 16 residues. Germline loops: CDR1 ENHRY, CDR2 SYGVKD. CDR3 nucleotides: TGTGCCATCAGCGTCTCCCTTGGGGCCGTTGGGGATACGCAGTATTTT. Translated, it gives CAISVSLGAVGDTQYF.

The chain links TRBV6-6 to TRBJ1-1, with D possibly TRBD1 on 6 matching bases. The germline gives CDR1 MNHNY, CDR2 SVGAGI (reference sequence). Trimming shortened V by 6 bases and J by 0 bases, and 17 bases separated the two germline ends. The CDR3 loop spans 16 amino acids. CDR3 DNA: TGTGCCAGCAGACAGCCACAACAGGGTATGAACACTGAAGCTTTCTTT. It yields the protein CASRQPQQGMNTEAFF.

The chain couples TRBV6-5 to TRBJ1-4; a possible D gene is TRBD1 (6 bases). Per the germline V gene, CDR1 is MNHEY and CDR2 is SVGAGI. Trimming shortened V by 1 base and J by 2 bases, and 8 bases separated the two germline ends. This CDR3 contains 15 residues. This chain's CDR3 is CASSYLQGTNEKLFF. CDR3 DNA sequence: TGTGCCAGCAGTTACTTACAGGGCACTAATGAAAAACTGTTTTTT.

This clonotype was seen a single time. The chain links TRBV4-1 to TRBJ2-5; weak D call: TRBD1 (8 bases). Germline-derived CDR1 and CDR2 are MGHRA and YSYEKL. CDR3 length: 14 amino acids. Trimming removed 7 bases at V and 11 bases at J, with 23 bases between. CDR3 amino acids: CASNIQGGYNEQYF. In DNA form, the CDR3 reads TGCGCCAGCAACATACAGGGGGGGTACAATGAGCAGTACTTC.

This clonotype was counted between two and nine times. The chain uses TRBV28 and TRBJ1-2; 8 bases fit TRBD1. The V gene end was trimmed by 2 bases and the J gene end by 2 bases; junction bases not matched to a gene: 7. In germline, CDR1 is MDHEN, CDR2 SYDVKM. The CDR3 covers 16 residues. The CDR3 DNA reads as TGTGCCAGCAGTTTAAGGACAGGGACCTTAAACTATGGCTACACCTTC. Protein sequence: CASSLRTGTLNYGYTF.

This clonotype was counted between two and nine times. The chain recombines TRBV10-1 with TRBJ2-5, with 13 bases matching TRBD2. This CDR3 is 15 amino acids long. Germline CDR1 reads WNHNN; CDR2 reads SYGVQD (reference sequence). V lost 6 bases to trimming and J lost 3 bases; unmatched junction nucleotides: 4. As DNA, the CDR3 is TGCGCCAGCAGGGGTACTAGCGGGGGGGAAGAGACCCAGTACTTC. Translation gives CASRGTSGGEETQYF.

The chain links TRBV11-2 to TRBJ2-3; 7 nucleotides agree with TRBD2. With 5 bases clipped from V and 4 bases from J, the junction kept 9 bases outside the gene matches. The germline gives CDR1 SGHAT, CDR2 FQNNGV. There are 15 residues in the CDR3. In nucleotides, the CDR3 is TGTGCCAGCAGCCCCGAGCGGGATTCTTCAGATACGCAGTATTTT. Amino acid sequence: CASSPERDSSDTQYF.

The genes are TRBV4-1 and TRBJ1-2; D is undetermined. Looked up from germline, CDR1 is MGHRA and CDR2 is YSYEKL. V lost 4 bases and J 4 bases, leaving 19 bases between the germline ends. This CDR3 is 16 amino acids long. The CDR3 sequence: CASSPLWVQAPYGYTF. DNA of the CDR3: TGCGCCAGCAGCCCCCTATGGGTCCAGGCCCCCTATGGCTACACCTTC.

This clonotype occurred a few times. DNA for the CDR3: TGCAGCGTTGGCCGGCGACTAGCGGAATACAATGAGCAGTTCTTC. Amino acid sequence: CSVGRRLAEYNEQFF. The chain links TRBV29-1 to TRBJ2-1; 9 nucleotides match TRBD2. The V gene's germline CDR1 is SQVTM and CDR2 ANQGSEA. This CDR3 is built from 15 residues. V was pared by 4 bases and J by 4 bases, with 8 bases of the junction left unmatched.

This sequence joins TRBV4-2 and TRBJ2-1; D is ambiguous. This CDR3 comprises 14 residues. Germline V gene data show CDR1 as LGHNA and CDR2 as YNFKEQ. Trimming took off 1 base at V and 6 bases at J, with 10 bases between the two ends. The CDR3 DNA sequence: TGTGCCAGCAGCCAAGTGGCGTCGGCCAATGAGCAGTTCTTC. Translation gives CASSQVASANEQFF.